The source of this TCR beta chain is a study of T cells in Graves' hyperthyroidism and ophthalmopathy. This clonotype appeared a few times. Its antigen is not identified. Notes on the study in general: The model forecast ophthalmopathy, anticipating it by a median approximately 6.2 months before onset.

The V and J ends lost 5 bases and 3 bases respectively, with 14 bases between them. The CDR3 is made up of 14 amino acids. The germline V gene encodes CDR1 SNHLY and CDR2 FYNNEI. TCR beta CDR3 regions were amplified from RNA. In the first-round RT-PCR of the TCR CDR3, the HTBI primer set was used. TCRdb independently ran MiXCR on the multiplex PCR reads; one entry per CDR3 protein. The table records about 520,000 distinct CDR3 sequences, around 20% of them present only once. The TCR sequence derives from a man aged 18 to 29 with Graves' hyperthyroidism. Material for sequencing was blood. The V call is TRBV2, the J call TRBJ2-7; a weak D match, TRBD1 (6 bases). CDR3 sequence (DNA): TGTGCCAGCAGTATACAGGGACAACTCTACGAGCAGTACTTC. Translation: CASSIQGQLYEQYF.